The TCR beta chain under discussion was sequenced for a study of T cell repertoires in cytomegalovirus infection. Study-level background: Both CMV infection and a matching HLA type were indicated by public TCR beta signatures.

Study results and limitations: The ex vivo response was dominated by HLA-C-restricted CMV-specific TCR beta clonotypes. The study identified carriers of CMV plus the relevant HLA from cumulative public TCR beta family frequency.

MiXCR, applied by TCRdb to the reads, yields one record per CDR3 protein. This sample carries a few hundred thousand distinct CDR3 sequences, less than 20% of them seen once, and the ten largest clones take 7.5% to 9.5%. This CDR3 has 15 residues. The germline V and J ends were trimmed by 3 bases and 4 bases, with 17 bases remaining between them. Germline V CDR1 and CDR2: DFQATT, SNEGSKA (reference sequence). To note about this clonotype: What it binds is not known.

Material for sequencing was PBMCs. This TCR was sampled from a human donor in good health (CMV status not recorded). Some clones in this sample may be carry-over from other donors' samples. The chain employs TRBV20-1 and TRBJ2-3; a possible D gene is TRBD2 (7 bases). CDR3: CSASNPGGGPDTQYF. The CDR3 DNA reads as TGCAGTGCTAGTAATCCTGGGGGGGGCCCAGATACGCAGTATTTT.